The rows below give T cell receptor beta chains drawn from one sample of a study of persistence of HIV-infected CD4 T cells. The data were produced by immunoSEQ multiplex PCR, yet TCRdb's version contains in-frame clones alone and is incomplete. The table records about 37,000 clones, roughly 89% of them present only once. These TCRs are of unknown antigen specificity. The sample here was CD4+ T cells sorted from PBMCs after roughly 18-hour stimulation, taken from a patient who received antiretroviral therapy. The receptors were sampled from an adult man with HIV who was CMV-seropositive. Both conserved end residues are part of each CDR3. D genes are given only for firm matches. Part of the rows lack a size; the others show once, few, many or a class for expanded clones.

cdr3_aa cdr3_nt d_call j_call v_call clone_size
CASSGQGRNTEAFF TGTGCCAGCAGTGGACAGGGTCGGAACACTGAAGCTTTCTTT TRBD1 TRBJ1-1 TRBV2 few
CASSQDETGRTKNIQYF TGCGCCAGCAGCCAAGATGAGACAGGGAGAACCAAAAACATTCAGTACTTC TRBD1 TRBJ2-4 TRBV4-1 once
CASRDGQLRVGETQYF TGCGCCAGCAGGGATGGGCAGTTACGGGTGGGAGAGACCCAGTACTTC NA TRBJ2-5 TRBV4-1 once
CAISGQARDGYTF TGTGCCATCAGTGGACAGGCTCGCGATGGCTACACCTTC NA TRBJ1-2 TRBV10-3 NA
CASSPRQGKGYTEAFF TGCGCCAGCAGCCCTCGACAGGGGAAGGGGTACACTGAAGCTTTCTTT TRBD1 TRBJ1-1 TRBV5-1 few
CASSLGTGGKTQYF TGTGCCAGCAGTTTAGGGACAGGGGGAAAGACCCAGTACTTC TRBD1 TRBJ2-5 TRBV27 NA
CASSLSGSLYYGYTF TGCGCCAGCAGCTTAAGCGGCAGCCTATACTATGGCTACACCTTC NA TRBJ1-2 TRBV5-1 NA
CAWSSTRRRNNEQFF TGTGCCTGGAGTTCCACCAGGAGGAGAAACAATGAGCAGTTCTTC NA TRBJ2-1 TRBV30 NA
CASSEYKGFGEKLFF TGTGCCAGCAGTGAATATAAGGGTTTTGGCGAAAAACTGTTTTTT NA TRBJ1-4 TRBV25-1 NA
CASSYSVARYEQYF TGTGCCAGCAGTTACTCAGTGGCTCGCTACGAGCAGTACTTC NA TRBJ2-7 TRBV6-2/TRBV6-3 NA
CASRSGTGGNQPQHF TGTGCCAGCAGGTCCGGGACAGGGGGCAATCAGCCCCAGCATTTT TRBD1 TRBJ1-5 TRBV6-5 NA
CASSPGRIEPYSNQPQHF TGTGCCAGTAGTCCCGGGAGAATCGAGCCTTATAGCAATCAGCCCCAGCATTTT NA TRBJ1-5 TRBV19 NA
CASSPPEGGNTEAFF TGTGCCAGCTCACCTCCGGAAGGTGGGAACACTGAAGCTTTCTTT NA TRBJ1-1 TRBV18 NA
CASRQGLSGANVLTF TGTGCCAGTAGGCAGGGCCTCTCTGGGGCCAACGTCCTGACTTTC NA TRBJ2-6 TRBV19 few
CASSFGSGGYTF TGTGCCAGCAGCTTTGGATCCGGTGGCTACACCTTC NA TRBJ1-2 TRBV11-1 NA
CASSRDSDQPQHF TGTGCCAGCAGTAGGGACAGCGATCAGCCCCAGCATTTT TRBD1 TRBJ1-5 TRBV6-5 NA
CAWSVDRADPQHF TGTGCCTGGAGTGTAGACAGGGCGGACCCCCAGCATTTT TRBD1 TRBJ1-5 TRBV30 NA
CAISDQTLGTGGNGNTIYF TGTGCCATCAGTGACCAAACTCTCGGGACAGGGGGAAATGGAAACACCATATATTTT TRBD1 TRBJ1-3 TRBV10-3 NA
CASSVWENTGELFF TGTGCCAGCAGCGTTTGGGAGAACACCGGGGAGCTGTTTTTT NA TRBJ2-2 TRBV9 NA
CASSANRVPGELFF TGTGCCAGCAGCGCAAACAGGGTTCCCGGGGAGCTGTTTTTT NA TRBJ2-2 TRBV5-4 NA
CASVTRGDTGRGEAFF TGTGCCAGCGTTACGAGGGGAGATACAGGACGGGGTGAAGCTTTCTTT NA TRBJ1-1 TRBV6-6 NA
CSVDGRDRAYNEQFF TGCAGCGTCGATGGCCGGGACAGGGCCTACAATGAGCAGTTCTTC TRBD1 TRBJ2-1 TRBV29-1 NA
CASSPLPGQGATNEKLFF TGCGCCAGCAGCCCTTTGCCGGGACAGGGTGCAACTAATGAAAAACTGTTTTTT TRBD1 TRBJ1-4 TRBV5-1 NA
CASSNILGENTEAFF TGTGCCAGCAGTAATATACTAGGAGAGAACACTGAAGCTTTCTTT NA TRBJ1-1 TRBV5-5 NA
CASSVGSSGRSLNEQFF TGTGCCAGTAGTGTCGGATCTAGCGGGCGCTCACTCAATGAGCAGTTCTTC TRBD2 TRBJ2-1 TRBV19 once
CASSLNRGSYEQYF TGTGCCAGCAGCTTGAACAGGGGCTCCTACGAGCAGTACTTC TRBD1 TRBJ2-7 TRBV5-6 NA
CASNGGTYEQYF TGTGCCAGCAATGGCGGCACCTACGAGCAGTACTTC NA TRBJ2-7 TRBV28 NA
CASSLAAASGDTQYF TGCGCCAGCAGCTTGGCCGCGGCTAGCGGGGATACGCAGTATTTT TRBD2 TRBJ2-3 TRBV5-1 once
CSVEGTATNEKLFF TGCAGCGTTGAAGGGACAGCAACTAATGAAAAACTGTTTTTT NA TRBJ1-4 TRBV29-1 NA
CAISESYRDNGYTF TGTGCCATCAGTGAGTCCTACAGGGACAATGGCTACACCTTC NA TRBJ1-2 TRBV10-3 NA
CASSSRQNSNQPQHF TGTGCCAGCAGCTCCCGACAGAATAGCAATCAGCCCCAGCATTTT NA TRBJ1-5 TRBV5-8 NA
CASSRETGSNQPQHF TGTGCCAGCAGCCGAGAAACAGGGAGCAATCAGCCCCAGCATTTT NA TRBJ1-5 TRBV4-2 NA
CASSLIWGGGYTF TGTGCCAGCAGTCTTATTTGGGGGGGTGGCTACACCTTC NA TRBJ1-2 TRBV6-5 NA
CASSYDRVKANYGYTF TGTGCCAGCAGTTACGACAGGGTAAAAGCCAACTATGGCTACACCTTC TRBD1 TRBJ1-2 TRBV6-5 NA
CASTRQGGGELFF TGTGCCAGCACCAGACAGGGTGGCGGGGAGCTGTTTTTT TRBD1 TRBJ2-2 TRBV7-9 NA
CASSDGQALNTEAFF TGTGCCAGTTCCGACGGACAGGCTTTGAACACTGAAGCTTTCTTT TRBD1 TRBJ1-1 TRBV19 NA
CSAEDRNEQFF TGCAGTGCTGAGGACCGCAATGAGCAGTTCTTC NA TRBJ2-1 TRBV20-1 NA
CASSVDAGVISGNTIYF TGTGCCAGCAGCGTAGATGCTGGGGTAATCTCTGGAAACACCATATATTTT NA TRBJ1-3 TRBV9 NA
CASSLALAGGPYEQYF TGCGCCAGCAGCTTGGCCCTAGCGGGGGGGCCTTACGAGCAGTACTTC TRBD2 TRBJ2-7 TRBV5-1 medium-sized
CASSQARGVDTQYF TGTGCCAGCAGCCAAGCCCGAGGGGTAGATACGCAGTATTTT NA TRBJ2-3 TRBV3-1/TRBV3-2 NA
CASSVELYNSPLHF TGTGCCAGCAGCGTAGAACTCTATAATTCACCCCTCCACTTT NA TRBJ1-6 TRBV9 NA
CASSLSGGGVANEKLFF TGTGCCAGCAGCTTATCTGGAGGGGGCGTAGCTAATGAAAAACTGTTTTTT TRBD1 TRBJ1-4 TRBV7-6 NA
CSGAWGMNTEAFF TGCAGCGGGGCCTGGGGAATGAACACTGAAGCTTTCTTT NA TRBJ1-1 TRBV29-1 NA
CASSDAGGGNLHF TGTGCCAGCAGTGATGCTGGAGGGGGAAACCTCCACTTT NA TRBJ1-6 TRBV6-1 NA
CASSLRRDTQYF TGTGCCAGCAGTTTAAGGAGGGATACGCAGTATTTT NA TRBJ2-3 TRBV12-3/TRBV12-4 NA
CASSSSPGGQPQHF NA NA TRBJ1-5 TRBV6-6 few
CATSKRGGQSDTQYF TGTGCCACTTCGAAGCGGGGGGGCCAATCAGATACGCAGTATTTT TRBD2 TRBJ2-3 TRBV18 NA
CASSRTGGQETQYF TGTGCCAGCAGCCGGACAGGGGGCCAAGAGACCCAGTACTTC TRBD1 TRBJ2-5 TRBV7-3 NA
CASRIPGQGGGYTF TGTGCCAGCAGAATTCCGGGACAGGGTGGGGGCTACACCTTC TRBD1 TRBJ1-2 TRBV6-5 NA
CATTPDRANYGYTF TGTGCCACCACCCCCGACAGGGCCAACTATGGCTACACCTTC TRBD1 TRBJ1-2 TRBV18 few